The 25 T cell receptor beta chains below all came from one sample that was sequenced in a study of identical twins. TCRdb fed the 5' RACE reads into MiXCR, producing one record per CDR3 protein. Of about 190,000 distinct CDR3 sequences in the sample, roughly 15% are singletons; the top ten hold over 35%. The same data also contributed to another study, on T cells expressing NK-cell markers.

Sample: CD8+ T cells sorted from blood. Receptors originate from a woman between 18 and 29 years old in good health.

This clonotype was counted only a few times. Here the CDR3 reads CASSDPGKDTEAFF. The CDR3 region has the DNA TGTGCCAGCAGCGACCCGGGGAAGGACACTGAAGCTTTCTTT. The rearrangement uses TRBV5-6 and TRBJ1-1; D is undetermined. CDR3 length: 14 amino acids. V lost 4 bases, J lost 3 bases, and 13 bases lay in between. Germline CDR1 reads SGHDT; CDR2 reads YYEEEE.

The V gene is TRBV7-6, the J gene TRBJ1-2, with 7 nucleotides matching TRBD1. Trimming cost V 5 bases and J 7 bases; bases outside gene matches: 10. The CDR3 loop spans 14 amino acids. Germline V gene sequence: CDR1 SGHVS, CDR2 FNYEAQ. CDR3 sequence reads: CASSTGTAGGGYTF. CDR3 sequence (DNA): TGTGCCAGCAGCACCGGGACAGCCGGCGGTGGCTACACCTTC. Full variable domain (outside the CDR3, taken from reference TRBV7-6 and TRBJ1-2): GAGVSQSPRYKVTKRGQDVALRCDPISGHVSLYWYRQALGQGPEFLTYFNYEAQQDKSGLPNDRFSAERPEGSISTLTIQRTEQRDSAMYRCASSTGTAGGGYTFGSGTRLTVV.

This clonotype was detected only once. The J gene is TRBJ2-2, the V gene TRBV7-6; TRBD1 aligns across 7 bases. Germline V gives CDR1 SGHVS, CDR2 FNYEAQ. This CDR3 comprises 17 residues. After removal of 5 bases from V and 2 bases from J, the junction contained 11 bases not matched to a gene. The CDR3 loop is CASSPIPGQVNTGELFF. The CDR3 nucleotides read TGTGCCAGCAGCCCGATCCCCGGACAGGTCAACACCGGGGAGCTGTTTTTT.

This clonotype has just a few counts. This chain uses TRBV29-1 with TRBJ2-7; no clear D. Germline V CDR1 and CDR2: SQVTM, ANQGSEA. V lost 0 bases to trimming and J lost 9 bases, with 6 bases between them. The CDR3 has 10 amino acids. CDR3 region: CSVEDRTQYF. The CDR3 DNA sequence: TGCAGCGTTGAAGATCGGACGCAGTACTTC.

The gene calls are TRBV20-1 and TRBJ1-2; D is uncertain. V was cut by 0 bases and J by 8 bases, with 10 bases left in between. CDR3 length: 12 residues. The V gene's germline CDR1 is DFQATT and CDR2 SNEGSKA (reference sequence). CDR3 sequence: CSARDAFGGYTF. As DNA, the CDR3 is TGCAGTGCTAGAGACGCCTTCGGGGGCTACACCTTC.

The gene calls are TRBV29-1 and TRBJ1-4, with 9 bases identical to TRBD1. The germline gives CDR1 SQVTM, CDR2 ANQGSEA. The CDR3 sequence is 13 residues long. Unmatched junction bases numbered 8, after V lost 7 bases and J lost 8 bases. CDR3 in DNA: TGCAGCGGGTGGACAGGGGAAGAAGAAAAACTGTTTTTT. Translation: CSGWTGEEEKLFF.

The rearrangement links TRBV5-1 to TRBJ2-5; 8 bases are a match to TRBD1. Per germline, CDR1 SGHRS and CDR2 YFSETQ. Losses at the gene ends were 4 bases for V and 0 bases for J; bases not matched to a gene: 8. The CDR3 runs to 16 residues. DNA for the CDR3: TGCGCCAGCAGCCCCAGGGGGCCATGGAACCAAGAGACCCAGTACTTC. Its translation is CASSPRGPWNQETQYF. The full variable domain, completed using reference TRBV5-1 and TRBJ2-5, is KAGVTQTPRYLIKTRGQQVTLSCSPISGHRSVSWYQQTPGQGLQFLFEYFSETQRNKGNFPGRFSGRQFSNSRSEMNVSTLELGDSALYLCASSPRGPWNQETQYFGPGTRLLVL.

The chain couples TRBV14 to TRBJ1-1, with D possibly being TRBD1 (5 bases). Between the trimmed V and J ends, which lost 1 base and 5 bases, there was a span of 11 bases. The CDR3 spans 14 residues. Germline loops: CDR1 SGHDN, CDR2 FVKESK. This CDR3 reads CASSQGVRGTEAFF. In DNA, the CDR3 is TGTGCCAGCAGCCAAGGAGTCCGGGGGACTGAAGCTTTCTTT.

The chain employs TRBV6-1 and TRBJ2-7, with D uncertain. CDR1 and CDR2 from the germline V gene are MNHNS and SASEGT. The CDR3 runs to 12 residues. V shed 4 bases and J shed 5 bases, with 9 bases lying between them. CDR3 sequence reads: CASSGYSDEQYF. The CDR3, as DNA: TGTGCCAGCAGTGGGTATTCGGACGAGCAGTACTTC.

The CDR3 nucleotides are TGTGCCAGCAGCTCGTATTCCAGTGGAGGTGAGCAGTACTTC. Its translation: CASSSYSSGGEQYF. The gene calls are TRBV11-3 and TRBJ2-7; TRBD2 might be the D (5 bases). The germline V gene has CDR1 SGHNT and CDR2 YENEEA. This CDR3 is built from 14 residues. V lost 4 bases to trimming and J lost 7 bases, with 17 bases between them.

This sequence joins TRBV4-1 and TRBJ2-1, with a possible D match to TRBD1 (5 bases). The V gene lost 0 bases and the J gene lost 2 bases, with 8 bases spanning the gap. The germline V gene has CDR1 MGHRA and CDR2 YSYEKL. The length of the CDR3 is 15 residues. CDR3 coding DNA: TGCGCCAGCAGCCAAGACAGGGTGACCTACAATGAGCAGTTCTTC. Translated: CASSQDRVTYNEQFF.

This clonotype was counted a few times. The chain joins TRBV7-9 to TRBJ2-5, with unresolved D. Trimming pared 5 bases from V and 4 bases from J, leaving 14 bases between. Germline-derived CDR1 and CDR2 are SEHNR and FQNEAQ (reference sequence). The CDR3 is made up of 14 amino acids. Written as DNA, the CDR3 is TGTGCCAGCAGCCCCGGGCCCTTGGGAGAGACCCAGTACTTC. This gives the protein CASSPGPLGETQYF.

The gene calls are TRBV2 and TRBJ2-7; 8 nucleotides agree with TRBD2. V shed 6 bases and J 4 bases; nucleotides not matched to a gene: 8. CDR3 length equals 14 residues. Germline loops: CDR1 SNHLY, CDR2 FYNNEI. In DNA form, the CDR3 reads TGTGCCAGCAGCGCCTCGGGAGGGTATTACGAGCAGTACTTC. Protein: CASSASGGYYEQYF.

This clonotype was seen a few times. The chain couples TRBV7-9 to TRBJ1-2; D not certain. Trimming pared 5 bases from V and 8 bases from J, leaving 18 bases between. CDR1 SEHNR and CDR2 FQNEAQ come from the germline V gene (reference sequence). The CDR3 extends over 14 amino acids. Here the CDR3 DNA reads TGTGCCAGCAGCCGCCTCGGAGCGGAGAAAGGCTACACCTTC. Protein product: CASSRLGAEKGYTF.

This clonotype was counted a few times. This chain joins TRBV5-1 and TRBJ1-1; TRBD1 matches at 10 bases. Germline trimming cut 2 bases from V and 5 bases from J; bases unmatched to any gene: 3. CDR3 size: 14 residues. Per germline, CDR1 SGHRS and CDR2 YFSETQ. The CDR3 reads CASSFGTGVTEAFF. The CDR3 region has the DNA TGCGCCAGCAGCTTCGGGACAGGGGTTACTGAAGCTTTCTTT.

J is TRBJ2-1 and V is TRBV4-3; no firm D call. CDR1 and CDR2 (germline): LGHNA, YSLEER. The CDR3 is 16 residues long. The germline V and J ends were trimmed by 1 base and 2 bases, with 12 bases remaining between them. The CDR3 DNA reads as TGCGCCAGCAGCCAAGCAATAGAGAGGCCCTACAATGAGCAGTTCTTC. This translates into CASSQAIERPYNEQFF.

This clonotype has more than one count but fewer than ten. The rearrangement joins TRBV21-1 to TRBJ2-7; TRBD1, the table's D call, was not compared with the DNA. TRBV21-1 has pseudogene status. This CDR3 is built from 16 residues. This CDR3 reads CASSTPRTGSSYEQYF. The CDR3 DNA reads as TGTGCCAGCAGCACCCCGAGGACGGGGAGCTCCTACGAGCAGTACTTC.

The chain recombines TRBV18 with TRBJ2-7; D not resolved. The germline V gene encodes CDR1 KGHSH and CDR2 LQKENI. Trimming shortened V by 6 bases and J by 2 bases, and 20 bases separated the two germline ends. CDR3 length: 16 amino acids. DNA of the CDR3: TGTGCCAGCTCTCGCACCACGGGCCTGCCTACCTACGAGCAGTACTTC. This encodes CASSRTTGLPTYEQYF.

The rearrangement uses TRBV29-1 and TRBJ2-1; 13 bases are shared with TRBD2. Unmatched junction bases numbered 5, after V lost 6 bases and J lost 6 bases. CDR1 SQVTM and CDR2 ANQGSEA come from the germline V gene. The CDR3 is 14 amino acids. The CDR3 region has the DNA TGCAGCGTCTCCGGGACTAGCGGGACCAATGAGCAGTTCTTC. Amino acid sequence: CSVSGTSGTNEQFF.

This clonotype was counted only a few times. The CDR3 spells CASTSTAYNEQFF. CDR3 in DNA: TGTGCCAGCACCTCGACGGCGTACAATGAGCAGTTCTTC. J is TRBJ2-1 and V is TRBV12-3 or TRBV12-4; no firm D call. This CDR3 contains 13 residues. The V and J ends lost 7 bases and 4 bases respectively, with 11 bases between them.

The chain combines TRBV28 with TRBJ2-5, with TRBD1 as a possible D gene (6 bases). Trimming pared 6 bases from V and 5 bases from J, leaving 13 bases between. This CDR3 contains 13 residues. Per the germline V gene, CDR1 is MDHEN and CDR2 is SYDVKM. CDR3 coding DNA: TGTGCCAGCAGCTTCCAGGGGTCCGAGACCCAGTACTTC. Encoded protein: CASSFQGSETQYF. Full variable domain (missing parts from reference TRBV28 and TRBJ2-5): DVKVTQSSRYLVKRTGEKVFLECVQDMDHENMFWYRQDPGLGLRLIYFSYDVKMKEKGDIPEGYSVSREKKERFSLILESASTNQTSMYLCASSFQGSETQYFGPGTRLLVL.

In its sample, this clonotype was seen a few times. The rearrangement links TRBV6-1 to TRBJ2-5; 8 bases align to TRBD1. Germline V gives CDR1 MNHNS, CDR2 SASEGT. The CDR3 length is 15 residues. Trimming at V came to 5 bases and at J to 4 bases, leaving 9 bases not matched to a gene. The CDR3 here is CASSRQTGVIETQYF. The CDR3 DNA sequence: TGTGCCAGCAGTCGCCAGACAGGGGTGATAGAGACCCAGTACTTC.

This clonotype was recorded at least ten times. The V call is TRBV12-3 or TRBV12-4, the J call TRBJ1-2; perhaps TRBD1 as D (6 bases). V gave up 7 bases and J gave up 8 bases, with 17 bases separating them. The CDR3 extends over 13 amino acids. CDR3 loop: CASKTQGLIGYTF. The CDR3 nucleotides are TGTGCCAGCAAAACACAGGGTCTCATCGGCTACACCTTC.

This clonotype came up a few times. The CDR3 DNA is TGTGCCAGCAGCGGGACGACCAGCTATGGCTACACCTTC. As protein: CASSGTTSYGYTF. The chain employs TRBV9 and TRBJ1-2; D not certain. The CDR3 sequence is 13 residues long. V lost 3 bases to trimming and J lost 4 bases, with 10 bases between them. Germline V gene sequence: CDR1 SGDLS, CDR2 YYNGEE.

This sequence joins TRBV30 and TRBJ2-1; D is perhaps TRBD2 (5 bases). Trimming removed 5 bases from V and 4 bases from J, with 18 bases in between. Looked up from germline, CDR1 is GTSNPN and CDR2 is SVGIG (reference sequence). This CDR3 is 15 amino acids long. The CDR3 protein is CAWAEGSIQYNEQFF. The DNA for the CDR3 is TGTGCCTGGGCCGAGGGAAGCATCCAATACAATGAGCAGTTCTTC.